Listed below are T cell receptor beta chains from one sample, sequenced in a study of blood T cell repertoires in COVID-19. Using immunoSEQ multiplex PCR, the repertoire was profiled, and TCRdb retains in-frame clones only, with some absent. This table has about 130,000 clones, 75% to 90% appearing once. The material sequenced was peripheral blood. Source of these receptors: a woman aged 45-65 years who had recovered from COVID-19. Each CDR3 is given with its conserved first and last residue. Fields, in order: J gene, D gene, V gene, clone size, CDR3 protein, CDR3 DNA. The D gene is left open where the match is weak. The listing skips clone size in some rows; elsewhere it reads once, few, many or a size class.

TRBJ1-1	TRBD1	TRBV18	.	CASSPLGTGRTEAFF	TGTGCCAGCTCACCACTCGGGACAGGGAGGACTGAAGCTTTCTTT
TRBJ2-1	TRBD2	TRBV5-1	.	CASSLVAGGWAEQFF	TGCGCCAGCAGCTTGGTGGCGGGAGGTTGGGCTGAGCAGTTCTTC
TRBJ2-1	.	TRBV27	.	CASSLSAYNEQFF	TGTGCCAGCAGTTTATCAGCTTACAATGAGCAGTTCTTC
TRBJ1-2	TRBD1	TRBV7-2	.	CASSYGQGVSHGYTF	TGTGCCAGCAGCTACGGACAGGGGGTTTCCCATGGCTACACCTTC
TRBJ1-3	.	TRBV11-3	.	CASSFGGPGNTIYF	TGTGCCAGCAGCTTCGGGGGACCTGGAAACACCATATATTTT
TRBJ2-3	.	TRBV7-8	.	CASSRYSGDTQYF	TGTGCCAGCAGCCGATATAGCGGAGATACGCAGTATTTT
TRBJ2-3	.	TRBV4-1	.	CASSQGGLKDTQYF	TGCGCCAGCAGCCAAGGGGGCCTGAAAGATACGCAGTATTTT
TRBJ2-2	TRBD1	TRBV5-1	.	CASSLNRGTGELFF	TGCGCCAGCAGCTTGAACAGGGGCACCGGGGAGCTGTTTTTT
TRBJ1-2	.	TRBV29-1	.	CSAGPGPGHNYGYTF	TGCAGCGCAGGACCGGGACCGGGACATAACTATGGCTACACCTTC
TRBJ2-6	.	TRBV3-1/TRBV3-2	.	CASSQFPGISGANVLTF	TGTGCCAGCAGCCAATTTCCCGGGATATCTGGGGCCAACGTCCTGACTTTC
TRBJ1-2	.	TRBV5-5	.	CASSPISAGDYGYTF	TGTGCCAGCAGCCCGATCTCTGCGGGGGACTATGGCTACACCTTC
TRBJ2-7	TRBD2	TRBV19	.	CASSIAGGSYEQYF	TGTGCCAGTAGTATAGCGGGGGGATCCTACGAGCAGTACTTC
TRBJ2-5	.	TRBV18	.	CASSPRQAVETQYF	TGTGCCAGCTCACCTCGACAGGCGGTGGAGACCCAGTACTTC
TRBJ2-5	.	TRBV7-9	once	CASTTEPSQETQYF	TGTGCCAGCACTACGGAGCCCAGCCAAGAGACCCAGTACTTC
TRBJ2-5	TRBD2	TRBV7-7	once	CASSPSGGQTQYF	TGTGCCAGCAGCCCTAGCGGGGGGCAAACCCAGTACTTC
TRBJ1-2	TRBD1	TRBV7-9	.	CASSPRDRGMTNYGYTF	TGTGCCAGCAGCCCCCGGGACAGGGGGATGACGAACTATGGCTACACCTTC
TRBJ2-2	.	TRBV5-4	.	CASSFVGGRAGELFF	TGTGCCAGCAGCTTCGTCGGGGGGCGCGCCGGGGAGCTGTTTTTT
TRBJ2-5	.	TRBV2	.	CASSGERVPQGETQYF	TGTGCCAGCAGTGGGGAGCGGGTTCCCCAGGGAGAGACCCAGTACTTC
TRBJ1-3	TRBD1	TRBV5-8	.	CASSMGQISGNTIYF	TGTGCCAGCAGCATGGGACAGATCTCTGGAAACACCATATATTTT
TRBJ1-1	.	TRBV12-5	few	CASREEQNTEAFF	TGTGCTAGCAGGGAGGAACAGAACACTGAAGCTTTCTTT
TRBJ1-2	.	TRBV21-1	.	CASGRFYGYTF	TGTGCCAGCGGCCGCTTCTATGGCTACACCTTC
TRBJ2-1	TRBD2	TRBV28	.	CASSPGLALYNEQFF	TGTGCCAGCAGCCCCGGACTAGCGCTATACAATGAGCAGTTCTTC
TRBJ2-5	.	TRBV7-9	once	CASSLGAGRQETQYF	TGTGCCAGCAGCTTAGGGGCCGGCAGGCAGGAGACCCAGTACTTC
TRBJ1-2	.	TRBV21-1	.	CASSKLDRGYGYTF	TGTGCCAGCAGCAAACTGGACAGGGGCTATGGCTACACCTTC
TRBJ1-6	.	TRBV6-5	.	CASTALGGHSPLHF	TGTGCCAGCACCGCACTGGGGGGTCATTCACCCCTCCACTTT
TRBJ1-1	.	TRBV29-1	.	CSVFQNTEAFF	TGCAGCGTGTTTCAGAACACTGAAGCTTTCTTT
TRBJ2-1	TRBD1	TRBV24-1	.	CATSELQGALNEQFF	TGTGCCACCAGTGAACTACAGGGGGCGTTAAATGAGCAGTTCTTC
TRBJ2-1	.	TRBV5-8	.	CASTTGQLMSSYNEQFF	TGTGCCAGTACTACAGGACAGTTAATGAGCTCCTACAATGAGCAGTTCTTC
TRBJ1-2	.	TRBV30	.	CAWDRNTNYGYTF	TGTGCCTGGGATCGAAACACTAACTATGGCTACACCTTC
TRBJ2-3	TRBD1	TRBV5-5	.	CASSSYRGITDTQYF	TGTGCCAGCAGCTCATACAGGGGAATTACAGATACGCAGTATTTT
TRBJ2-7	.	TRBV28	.	CASATGFYEQYF	TGTGCCAGCGCGACAGGTTTTTACGAGCAGTACTTC
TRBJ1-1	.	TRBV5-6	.	CASSFVPGTGGEAFF	TGTGCCAGCAGCTTTGTACCGGGGACCGGGGGTGAAGCTTTCTTT
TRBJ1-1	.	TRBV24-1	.	CATSGQGSTEAFF	TGTGCCACCAGTGGGCAGGGAAGCACTGAAGCTTTCTTT
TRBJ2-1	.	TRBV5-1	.	CASSLATGGNEQFF	TGCGCCAGCAGCTTGGCGACAGGCGGGAATGAGCAGTTCTTC
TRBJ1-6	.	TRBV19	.	CASSSLGSSYNSPLHF	TGTGCCAGTAGTTCCCTAGGGAGCTCCTATAATTCACCCCTCCACTTT
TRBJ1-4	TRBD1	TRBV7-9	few	CASSLGDRGLSEKLFF	TGTGCCAGCAGCTTAGGGGACAGGGGGCTTAGTGAAAAACTGTTTTTT
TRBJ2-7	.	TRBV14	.	CASSPLGRRQQHLYEQYF	TGTGCCAGCAGCCCCCTAGGTAGGAGGCAGCAGCACCTCTACGAGCAGTACTTC
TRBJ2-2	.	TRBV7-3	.	CASSLEGAGELFF	TGTGCCAGCAGCTTAGAGGGGGCCGGGGAGCTGTTTTTT
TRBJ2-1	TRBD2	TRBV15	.	CATSSRWGRLADNNEQFF	TGTGCCACCAGCAGTCGCTGGGGGCGACTAGCGGATAACAATGAGCAGTTCTTC
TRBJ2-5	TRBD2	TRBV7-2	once	CASSLYSLAGGRETQYF	TGTGCCAGCAGCTTATACAGTCTAGCGGGAGGCCGCGAGACCCAGTACTTC
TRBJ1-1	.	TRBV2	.	CASKGQIFAFF	TGTGCCAGCAAAGGACAGATTTTTGCTTTCTTT
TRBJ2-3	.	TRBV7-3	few	CASSIQGDTQYF	TGTGCCAGCAGCATACAGGGAGATACGCAGTATTTT
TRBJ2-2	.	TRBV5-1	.	CASSKDSQGITGELFF	TGCGCCAGCAGCAAGGATTCACAGGGAATTACCGGGGAGCTGTTTTTT
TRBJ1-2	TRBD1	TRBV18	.	CASSPGQGYGYTF	TGTGCCAGCTCACCTGGACAGGGCTATGGCTACACCTTC
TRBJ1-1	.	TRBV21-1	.	CASSRNITGNSSMNTEAFF	TGTGCCAGCAGCAGAAATATTACAGGGAACAGTAGTATGAACACTGAAGCTTTCTTT
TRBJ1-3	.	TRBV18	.	CASSPDISGNTIYF	TGTGCCAGCTCACCTGACATATCTGGAAACACCATATATTTT
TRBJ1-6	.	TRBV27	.	CASSLSWALRYNSPLHF	TGTGCCAGCAGTTTATCATGGGCCCTTAGGTATAATTCACCCCTCCACTTT
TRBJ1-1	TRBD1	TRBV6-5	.	CASRRGRENTEAFF	TGTGCCAGCAGGAGGGGGCGGGAGAACACTGAAGCTTTCTTT
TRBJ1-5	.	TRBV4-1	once	CASSQGRSNQPQHF	TGCGCCAGCAGCCAAGGCCGGAGCAATCAGCCCCAGCATTTT
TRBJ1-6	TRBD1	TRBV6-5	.	CASMVDRGNLHF	TGTGCCAGCATGGTTGACAGGGGAAACCTCCACTTT
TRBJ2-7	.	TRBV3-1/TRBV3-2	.	CASSQDPGQFYEQYF	TGTGCCAGCAGCCAAGATCCGGGACAATTCTACGAGCAGTACTTC